The clone carrying this T cell receptor (beta chain) was seen only a few times. As yet, its antigen is unknown. Expressed TCRB transcripts were sequenced, since all the RNA that had been isolated was reverse transcribed. Profiling relied on immunoSEQ multiplex PCR, and the TCRdb table lists in-frame clones only, not all of them. The sample has about 150,000 clones, around 10% seen once. The source of the sample is a study of beta chain features in type 1 diabetes. Study-level background: Across the samples, 90 million to 120 million sorted cells were examined in total. Study-level findings and limits: Shortening of TCRB CDR3s, moderate but significant, appeared in all four CD4+ subsets of Type 1 diabetes patients. Whether HLA type influences TCRB rearrangement remained unresolved here.

CDR1 and CDR2 from the germline V gene are MDHEN and SYDVKM. The V end was cut by 8 bases, the J end by 8 bases, with 18 bases between. The CDR3 is 13 residues long. Isolation of CD4+ naive, central memory, regulatory and stem cell-like memory cells was achieved by sorting via CD45RO/CCR7/CD25/CD127/CD95/CD27. Source material: central memory CD4+ T cells from blood. J is TRBJ1-2 and V is TRBV28; D remains unclear. The origin of this receptor is a man between 18 and 35 years old in good health. CDR3 DNA: TGTGCCAGCGGCCGGTCGGGCCGGGGAGGCTACACCTTC. Translated: CASGRSGRGGYTF.